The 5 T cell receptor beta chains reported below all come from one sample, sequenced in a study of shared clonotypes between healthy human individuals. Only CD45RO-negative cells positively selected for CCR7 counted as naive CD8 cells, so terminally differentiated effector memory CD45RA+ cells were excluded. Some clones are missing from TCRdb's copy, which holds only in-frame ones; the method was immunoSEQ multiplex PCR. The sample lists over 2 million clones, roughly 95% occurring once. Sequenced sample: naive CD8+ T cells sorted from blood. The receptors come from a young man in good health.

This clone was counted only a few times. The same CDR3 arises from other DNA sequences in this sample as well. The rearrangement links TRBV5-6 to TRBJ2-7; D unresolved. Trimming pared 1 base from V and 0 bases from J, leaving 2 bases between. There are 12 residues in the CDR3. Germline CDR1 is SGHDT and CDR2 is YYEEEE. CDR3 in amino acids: CASSLSSYEQYF. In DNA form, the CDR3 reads TGTGCCAGCAGCTTGAGCTCCTACGAGCAGTACTTC. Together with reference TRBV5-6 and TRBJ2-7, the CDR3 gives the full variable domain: DAGVTQSPTHLIKTRGQQVTLRCSPKSGHDTVSWYQQALGQGPQFIFQYYEEEERQRGNFPDRFSGHQFPNYSSELNVNALLLGDSALYLCASSLSSYEQYFGPGTRLTVT.

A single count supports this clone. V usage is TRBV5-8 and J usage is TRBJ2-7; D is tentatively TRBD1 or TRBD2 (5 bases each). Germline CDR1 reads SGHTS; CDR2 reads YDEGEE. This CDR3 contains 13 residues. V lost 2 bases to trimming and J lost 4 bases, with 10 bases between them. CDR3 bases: TGTGCCAGCAGCTTCGGGACCCGTTACGAGCAGTACTTC. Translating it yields CASSFGTRYEQYF.

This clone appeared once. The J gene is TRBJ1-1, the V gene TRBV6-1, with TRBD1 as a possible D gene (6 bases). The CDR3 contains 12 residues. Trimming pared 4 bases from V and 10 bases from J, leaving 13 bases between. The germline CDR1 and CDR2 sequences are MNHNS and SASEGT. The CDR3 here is CASSVLGGGAFF. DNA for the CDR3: TGTGCCAGCAGTGTGTTAGGGGGGGGAGCTTTCTTT.

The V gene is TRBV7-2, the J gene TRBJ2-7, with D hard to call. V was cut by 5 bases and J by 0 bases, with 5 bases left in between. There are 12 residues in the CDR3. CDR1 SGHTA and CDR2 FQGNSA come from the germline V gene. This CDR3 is CASSTNSYEQYF. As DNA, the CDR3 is TGTGCCAGCAGCACTAACTCCTACGAGCAGTACTTC.

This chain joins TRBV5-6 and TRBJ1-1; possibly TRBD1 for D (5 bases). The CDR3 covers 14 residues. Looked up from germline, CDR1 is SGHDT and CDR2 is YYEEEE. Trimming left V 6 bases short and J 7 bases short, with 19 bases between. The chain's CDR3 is CASTFGTLGLEAFF. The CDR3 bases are TGTGCCAGCACCTTTGGGACCCTGGGGCTTGAAGCTTTCTTT. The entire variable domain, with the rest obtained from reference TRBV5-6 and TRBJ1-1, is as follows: DAGVTQSPTHLIKTRGQQVTLRCSPKSGHDTVSWYQQALGQGPQFIFQYYEEEERQRGNFPDRFSGHQFPNYSSELNVNALLLGDSALYLCASTFGTLGLEAFFGQGTRLTVV.